The 11 T cell receptor beta chains in this list originate from one sample, sequenced in a study of response to subunit inactivated influenza vaccine. TCRdb called the RT-PCR reads again in MiXCR, with one record for every CDR3 protein. The sample consists of roughly 670,000 distinct CDR3 sequences, roughly 15% of them appearing once. Source: PBMCs from blood, taken 14 to 15 days before vaccination. The receptors stem from a man aged 50 or older who received an inactivated influenza vaccine.

This chain uses TRBV28 with TRBJ2-1; D is ambiguous. V lost 0 bases and J lost 9, with 3 bases in between. Germline CDR1 is MDHEN and CDR2 is SYDVKM. CDR3 length: 11 amino acids. In DNA form, the CDR3 reads TGTGCCAGCAGTTTATGGGCTGAGCAGTTCTTC. This gives the protein CASSLWAEQFF.

The chain combines TRBV7-2 with TRBJ1-5; 8 bases line up with TRBD1. Germline CDR1 reads SGHTA; CDR2 reads FQGNSA. V lost 5 bases, J lost 5 bases, and 5 bases stayed unmatched. CDR3 length equals 14 residues. The DNA for the CDR3 is TGTGCCAGCAGCGCTGACAGGGGTTATCAGCCCCAGCATTTT. Amino acid sequence: CASSADRGYQPQHF.

There are many counts of this clonotype. The rearrangement joins TRBV29-1 to TRBJ1-2, with 7 bases fitting TRBD1. Germline CDR1 SQVTM, CDR2 ANQGSEA. After removal of 5 bases from V and 0 bases from J, the junction contained 9 bases not matched to a gene. The CDR3 consists of 15 residues. The CDR3 loop is CSVSGQDDSNYGYTF. The CDR3, as DNA: TGCAGCGTTTCAGGACAGGACGACTCTAACTATGGCTACACCTTC.

This clonotype occurred a few times. V gene TRBV10-3 combines with J gene TRBJ2-5; possibly TRBD2 for D (5 bases). From germline, CDR1 is ENHRY and CDR2 SYGVKD. This CDR3 spans 13 amino acids. V lost 2 bases to trimming and J lost 3 bases, with 7 bases between them. The CDR3 nucleotides are TGTGCCATCAGTGAGGACTATGAAGAGACCCAGTACTTC. Translated: CAISEDYEETQYF.

This clonotype appeared a few times. V usage is TRBV5-6 and J usage is TRBJ1-1; 10 bases align to TRBD1. The J segment lost 5 bases and the V segment lost 3 bases, leaving 4 bases of the junction unmatched. Germline CDR1 SGHDT, CDR2 YYEEEE. CDR3 size: 14 residues. The CDR3 DNA reads as TGTGCCAGCAGCTCGGACAGGGGGGTGACTGAAGCTTTCTTT. Translating it yields CASSSDRGVTEAFF.

This clonotype was detected only a few times. CDR3 bases: TGCAGTGCAATTTCGACTAGCGGGAGGCACGAGCAGTACTTC. Translation: CSAISTSGRHEQYF. The chain employs TRBV20-1 and TRBJ2-7; 13 bases are a match to TRBD2. Looked up from germline, CDR1 is DFQATT and CDR2 is SNEGSKA (reference sequence). CDR3 length: 14 amino acids. Germline trimming cut 6 bases from V and 5 bases from J; bases unmatched to any gene: 7.

This chain connects TRBV4-1 to TRBJ1-2; D remains ambiguous. V was shortened by 3 bases and J by 0 bases, with 11 bases between the two germline ends. This CDR3 has 15 residues. Germline V gene sequence: CDR1 MGHRA, CDR2 YSYEKL. CDR3 nucleotide sequence: TGCGCCAGCAGCCAGAACGTACATACTAACTATGGCTACACCTTC. Its protein product is CASSQNVHTNYGYTF.

This clonotype turned up a few times. V and J are TRBV9 and TRBJ2-3; TRBD2 is a possible D gene (6 bases). This CDR3 has 17 amino acids. Looked up from germline, CDR1 is SGDLS and CDR2 is YYNGEE. Trimming left V 0 bases short and J 4 bases short, with 18 bases between. The CDR3 DNA follows: TGTGCCAGCAGCGTAGGGTCGCGGGGTACGTCTTCAGATACGCAGTATTTT. It codes for CASSVGSRGTSSDTQYF. Using reference TRBV9 and TRBJ2-3 for the parts outside the CDR3, the full variable domain is DSGVTQTPKHLITATGQRVTLRCSPRSGDLSVYWYQQSLDQGLQFLIQYYNGEERAKGNILERFSAQQFPDLHSELNLSSLELGDSALYFCASSVGSRGTSSDTQYFGPGTRLTVL.

This clonotype was counted only a few times. The chain combines TRBV7-6 with TRBJ2-1; TRBD2 aligns across 7 bases. The CDR3 contains 14 residues. Germline CDR1 is SGHVS and CDR2 is FNYEAQ. With 7 bases clipped from V and 9 bases from J, the junction kept 12 bases outside the gene matches. The CDR3 coding sequence is TGTGCCAGCACCTCGGCCATGGGAGGGACTGAGCAGTTCTTC. This gives the protein CASTSAMGGTEQFF.

This clonotype has a handful of counts. V usage is TRBV27 and J usage is TRBJ2-3; D possibly corresponds to TRBD1 (6 bases). The length of the CDR3 is 14 residues. Deletions cut 3 bases from V and 4 bases from J, with 11 bases between. Germline V lookup: CDR1 MNHEY, CDR2 SMNVEV (reference sequence). As DNA, the CDR3 is TGTGCCAGCAGTTTTTTGGGGGCACCAGATACGCAGTATTTT. It yields the protein CASSFLGAPDTQYF.

This chain uses TRBV12-3 or TRBV12-4 with TRBJ2-7; tentatively, D is TRBD1 (6 bases). V shed 5 bases and J shed 6 bases, with 20 bases lying between them. CDR3 length: 15 residues. DNA for the CDR3: TGTGCCAGCAGTCGCCCTACGTTCACAGGGTTCGAGCAGTACTTC. Encoded protein: CASSRPTFTGFEQYF.